A selection of T cell receptor beta chains follows, all from one sample in a study of Ad26.COV2.S vaccination and SARS-CoV-2 variants. The table came from immunoSEQ multiplex PCR; TCRdb's copy has only in-frame clones and leaves some out. The sample yields 300,000 to 400,000 clones, around four fifths seen once. This sample comprised peripheral blood, obtained in a trial of Ad26.COV2.S vaccine versus placebo. The receptors shown here come from a person between 18 and 59 years old who received the Ad26.COV2.S COVID-19 vaccine or a placebo. Each CDR3 is given with its conserved first and last residue. The D gene is left open where the match is weak. Size tells how often a clone was seen (once, few, many) or the class of an expanded clone, and some rows leave it out.

TRBJ2-2,TRBV5-5,NA,few,CASSRNLDTGELFF,TGTGCCAGCAGCCGCAACTTGGACACCGGGGAGCTGTTTTTT
TRBJ1-1,TRBV7-9,TRBD1,NA,CASSHTYYQDRGNTEAFF,TGTGCCAGCAGCCATACATATTATCAAGACAGGGGGAACACTGAAGCTTTCTTT
TRBJ1-4,TRBV5-6,TRBD1,few,CASSGGQGWNEKLFF,TGTGCCAGCAGCGGTGGACAGGGGTGGAATGAAAAACTGTTTTTT
TRBJ1-2,TRBV28,NA,NA,CASSLQANYGYTF,TGTGCCAGCAGTCTACAGGCTAACTATGGCTACACCTTC
TRBJ1-2,TRBV6-2/TRBV6-3,NA,NA,CASSRHSMGYYGYTF,TGTGCCAGCAGTCGTCACTCCATGGGGTACTATGGCTACACCTTC
TRBJ1-1,TRBV19,NA,NA,CASRSLAGATEAFF,TGTGCCAGTAGATCCTTAGCTGGGGCGACTGAAGCTTTCTTT
TRBJ1-2,TRBV19,NA,NA,CASTRTVDGYTF,TGTGCCAGTACCCGGACGGTGGATGGCTACACCTTC
TRBJ1-1,TRBV7-8,TRBD1,NA,CASSKTGMGAEAFF,TGTGCCAGCAGCAAGACAGGGATGGGCGCTGAAGCTTTCTTT
TRBJ2-2,TRBV19,TRBD1,NA,CASMRAGGIGELFF,TGTGCCAGTATGAGGGCAGGGGGCATCGGGGAGCTGTTTTTT
TRBJ1-5,TRBV19,TRBD1,NA,CASSTGQGRNQPQHF,TGTGCCAGTAGTACGGGACAGGGACGAAATCAGCCCCAGCATTTT
TRBJ2-6,TRBV9,NA,NA,CASSFSGAGANVLTF,TGTGCCAGCAGCTTTAGTGGTGCTGGGGCCAACGTCCTGACTTTC
TRBJ1-5,TRBV3-1/TRBV3-2,NA,NA,CASSQDTVRGQPQHF,TGTGCCAGCAGCCAAGATACAGTGAGGGGTCAGCCCCAGCATTTT
TRBJ2-3,TRBV24-1,NA,NA,CATSEGSGDTDTQYF,TGTGCCACCAGTGAGGGGTCCGGGGACACAGATACGCAGTATTTT
TRBJ1-4,TRBV6-5,NA,NA,CASSYREDEKLFF,TGTGCCAGCAGTTACAGGGAAGATGAAAAACTGTTTTTT
TRBJ2-3,TRBV15,TRBD2,NA,CATSRELAGGPRDTQYF,TGTGCCACCAGCAGAGAACTAGCGGGGGGGCCGAGAGATACGCAGTATTTT
TRBJ2-1,TRBV7-9,TRBD2,NA,CASSLERAPGLGNEQFF,TGTGCCAGCAGCTTAGAGAGGGCGCCGGGACTAGGAAATGAGCAGTTCTTC
TRBJ2-7,TRBV5-4,NA,NA,CASSSLGRDEQYF,TGTGCCAGCAGCTCGCTTGGCCGGGACGAGCAGTACTTC
TRBJ1-1,TRBV12-5,NA,once,CASGFPRAFF,TGTGCTAGTGGTTTCCCTAGAGCTTTCTTT
TRBJ2-3,TRBV10-2,TRBD2,once,CASETSGGVDTQYF,TGCGCCAGCGAGACTAGCGGGGGAGTGGATACGCAGTATTTT
TRBJ1-2,TRBV19,NA,NA,CANVLGGYTF,TGTGCCAACGTACTTGGTGGCTACACCTTC
TRBJ2-7,TRBV19,NA,once,CASSSSGYEQYF,TGTGCCAGTAGTTCCTCTGGCTACGAGCAGTACTTC
TRBJ1-1,TRBV2,NA,few,CASRSSRAALLRAFF,TGTGCCAGCAGAAGTAGTCGGGCCGCCTTACTGAGGGCTTTCTTT
TRBJ1-1,TRBV4-1,NA,NA,CASSQEPGSNTEAFF,TGCGCCAGCAGCCAAGAACCGGGGTCGAACACTGAAGCTTTCTTT
TRBJ1-2,TRBV7-2,TRBD1,NA,CASSSQGAQGYTF,TGTGCCAGCAGCTCGCAGGGGGCGCAGGGCTACACCTTC
TRBJ1-2,TRBV19,NA,NA,CASRTTGGGYTF,TGTGCCAGTAGGACGACAGGCGGTGGCTACACCTTC
TRBJ2-7,TRBV5-1,NA,NA,CASSLGWAVTPYEQYF,TGCGCCAGCAGCTTGGGTTGGGCGGTGACTCCCTACGAGCAGTACTTC
TRBJ2-2,TRBV19,NA,NA,CASPKRGQGAYTGELFF,TGTGCCAGTCCTAAGCGGGGCCAGGGGGCATACACCGGGGAGCTGTTTTTT
TRBJ2-3,TRBV7-7,TRBD1,few,CASSQNTGVGDTQYF,TGTGCTAGCAGCCAAAACACAGGGGTTGGAGATACGCAGTATTTT
TRBJ1-2,TRBV7-9,NA,NA,CASSAHRGSGGEGYTF,TGTGCCAGCAGCGCACACCGGGGGTCGGGGGGCGAGGGCTACACCTTC
TRBJ2-7,TRBV4-1,TRBD2,few,CASSQETSGGRPQYF,TGCGCCAGCAGCCAGGAGACTAGCGGGGGCCGACCTCAGTACTTC
TRBJ2-3,TRBV4-1,NA,NA,CASSQIQGTDTQYF,TGCGCCAGCAGCCAGATACAGGGCACAGATACGCAGTATTTT
TRBJ2-7,TRBV28,NA,NA,CASSLFLRPYEQYF,TGTGCCAGCAGTTTATTTCTACGGCCGTACGAGCAGTACTTC
TRBJ2-7,TRBV7-3,TRBD1,NA,CASSLIGRQGAIDEQYF,TGTGCCAGCAGCTTAATAGGAAGACAGGGGGCCATCGACGAGCAGTACTTC
TRBJ2-1,TRBV10-3,TRBD1,once,CAISRDSYNEQFF,TGTGCCATCAGTAGGGACAGCTACAATGAGCAGTTCTTC
TRBJ2-1,TRBV11-2,TRBD2,NA,CASSPRLAGSGNEQFF,TGTGCCAGCAGCCCTCGACTAGCGGGGTCGGGGAATGAGCAGTTCTTC
TRBJ2-7,TRBV3-1/TRBV3-2,TRBD2,NA,CASSSREARGGYEQYF,TGTGCCAGCAGCTCCCGAGAAGCACGGGGGGGCTACGAGCAGTACTTC
TRBJ1-2,TRBV2,NA,NA,CASSEGIWAGGYGYTF,TGTGCCAGCAGTGAAGGGATCTGGGCGGGAGGCTATGGCTACACCTTC
TRBJ1-5,TRBV7-3,NA,few,CASSFPPLTGAQQPQHF,TGTGCCAGCAGCTTCCCGCCCCTGACAGGCGCACAACAGCCCCAGCATTTT
TRBJ1-2,TRBV27,NA,NA,CASSPKTLGNYGYTF,TGTGCCAGCAGTCCCAAGACACTAGGCAACTATGGCTACACCTTC